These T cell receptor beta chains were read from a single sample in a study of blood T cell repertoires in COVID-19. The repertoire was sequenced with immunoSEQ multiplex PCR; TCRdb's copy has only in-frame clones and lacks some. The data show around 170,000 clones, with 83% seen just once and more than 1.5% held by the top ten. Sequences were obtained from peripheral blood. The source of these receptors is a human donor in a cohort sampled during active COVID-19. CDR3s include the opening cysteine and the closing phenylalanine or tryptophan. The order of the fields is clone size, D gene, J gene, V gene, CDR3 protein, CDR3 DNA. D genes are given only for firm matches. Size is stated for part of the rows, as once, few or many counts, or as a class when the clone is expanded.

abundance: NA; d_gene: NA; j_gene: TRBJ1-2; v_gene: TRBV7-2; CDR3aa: CASSPSGSYGYTF; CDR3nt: TGTGCCAGCAGCCCGAGCGGGTCCTATGGCTACACCTTC
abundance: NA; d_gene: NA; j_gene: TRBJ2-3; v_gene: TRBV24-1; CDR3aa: CATGGAGASDTQYF; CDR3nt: TGTGCCACGGGGGGGGCTGGGGCCTCAGATACGCAGTATTTT
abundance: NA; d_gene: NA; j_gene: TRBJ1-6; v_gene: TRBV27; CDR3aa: CASSFKGGNSPLHF; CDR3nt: TGTGCCAGCAGTTTCAAAGGAGGGAATTCACCCCTCCACTTT
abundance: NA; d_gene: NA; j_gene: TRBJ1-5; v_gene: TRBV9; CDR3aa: CASSVAGGNQPQHF; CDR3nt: TGTGCCAGCAGCGTAGCCGGAGGGAATCAGCCCCAGCATTTT
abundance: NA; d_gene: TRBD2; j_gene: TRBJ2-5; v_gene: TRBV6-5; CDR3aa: CASTGGGPRETQYF; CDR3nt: TGTGCCAGCACCGGGGGGGGGCCCAGGGAGACCCAGTACTTC
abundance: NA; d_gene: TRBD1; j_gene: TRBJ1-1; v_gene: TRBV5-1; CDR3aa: CATKGALNTKAFF; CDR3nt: TGCGCCACCAAGGGGGCATTGAACACTAAAGCTTTCTTT
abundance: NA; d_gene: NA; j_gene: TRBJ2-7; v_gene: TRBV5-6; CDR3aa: CASSFGARQVHEQYF; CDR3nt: TGTGCCAGCAGCTTCGGGGCACGACAGGTCCACGAGCAGTACTTC
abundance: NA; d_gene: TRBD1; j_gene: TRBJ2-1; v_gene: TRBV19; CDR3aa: CASSISSGGTGRYNEQFF; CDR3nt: TGTGCCAGTAGTATAAGCTCTGGGGGGACAGGGCGATACAATGAGCAGTTCTTC
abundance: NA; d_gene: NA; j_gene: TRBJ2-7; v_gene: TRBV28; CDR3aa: CASSPQAYEQYF; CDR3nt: TGTGCCAGCAGTCCCCAGGCCTACGAGCAGTACTTC
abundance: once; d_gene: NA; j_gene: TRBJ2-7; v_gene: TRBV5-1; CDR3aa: CASSLGDTRNSYEQYF; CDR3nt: TGCGCCAGCAGCTTGGGTGACACACGAAACTCCTACGAGCAGTACTTC
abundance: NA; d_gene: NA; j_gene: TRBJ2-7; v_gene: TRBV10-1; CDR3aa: CASSESVQGRNEQYF; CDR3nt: TGCGCCAGCAGTGAGTCGGTACAGGGAAGAAACGAGCAGTACTTC
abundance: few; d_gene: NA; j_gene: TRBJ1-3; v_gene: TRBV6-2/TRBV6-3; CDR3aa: CASSLQLTSGNTIYF; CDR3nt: TGTGCCAGCAGTCTACAGCTAACCTCTGGAAACACCATATATTTT
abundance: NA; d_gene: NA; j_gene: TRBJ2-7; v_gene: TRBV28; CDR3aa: CASSLRGYEQYF; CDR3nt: TGTGCCAGCAGTTTGAGGGGGTACGAGCAGTACTTC
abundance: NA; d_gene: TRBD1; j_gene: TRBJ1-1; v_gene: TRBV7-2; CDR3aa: CASSLAGGLNTEAFF; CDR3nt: TGTGCCAGCAGCTTAGCAGGGGGCTTGAACACTGAAGCTTTCTTT
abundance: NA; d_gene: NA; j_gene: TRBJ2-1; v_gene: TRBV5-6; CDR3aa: CASSLGLYDEQFF; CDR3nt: TGTGCCAGCAGCTTGGGACTATACGATGAGCAGTTCTTC
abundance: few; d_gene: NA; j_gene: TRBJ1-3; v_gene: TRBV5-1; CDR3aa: CASTAGVRLSGNTIYF; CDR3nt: TGCGCCAGTACGGCGGGGGTCAGACTTTCTGGAAACACCATATATTTT
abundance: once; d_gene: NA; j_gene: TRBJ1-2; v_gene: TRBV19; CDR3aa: CASSIGGPFVGYTF; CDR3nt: TGTGCCAGTAGTATCGGGGGGCCTTTCGTTGGCTACACCTTC
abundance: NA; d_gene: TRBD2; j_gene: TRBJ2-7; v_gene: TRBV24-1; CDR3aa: CATSESRTSGSNEQYF; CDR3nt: TGTGCCACCAGTGAATCGCGGACTAGCGGGAGTAACGAGCAGTACTTC
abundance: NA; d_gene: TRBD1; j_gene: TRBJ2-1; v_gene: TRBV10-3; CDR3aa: CAISEAGQGDEQFF; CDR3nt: TGTGCCATCAGTGAGGCGGGACAGGGGGATGAGCAGTTCTTC
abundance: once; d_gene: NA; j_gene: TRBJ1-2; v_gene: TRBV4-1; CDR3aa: CASSQGGGHPPSYGYTF; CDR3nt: TGCGCCAGCAGCCAAGGGGGGGGCCACCCTCCAAGCTATGGCTACACCTTC
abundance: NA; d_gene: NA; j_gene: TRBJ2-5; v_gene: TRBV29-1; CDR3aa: CSVVSLAEETQYF; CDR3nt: TGCAGCGTTGTCTCCCTAGCAGAAGAGACCCAGTACTTC
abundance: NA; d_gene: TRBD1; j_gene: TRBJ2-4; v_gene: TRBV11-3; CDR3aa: CASSHTGGAAKNIQYF; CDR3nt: TGTGCCAGCAGCCATACAGGGGGCGCCGCCAAAAACATTCAGTACTTC
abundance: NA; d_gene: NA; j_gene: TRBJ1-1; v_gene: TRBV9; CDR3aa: CASSPGGGAEAFF; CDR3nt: TGTGCCAGCAGCCCCGGTGGAGGGGCTGAAGCTTTCTTT
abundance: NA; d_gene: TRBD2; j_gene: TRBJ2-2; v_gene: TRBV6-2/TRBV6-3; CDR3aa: CASSYATSGGAGELFF; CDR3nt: TGTGCCAGCAGTTACGCGACTAGCGGAGGGGCCGGGGAGCTGTTTTTT
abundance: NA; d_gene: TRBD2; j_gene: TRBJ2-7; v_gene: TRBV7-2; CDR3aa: CASSLARGVGYEQYF; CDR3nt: TGTGCCAGCAGCTTAGCGCGGGGGGTGGGCTACGAGCAGTACTTC
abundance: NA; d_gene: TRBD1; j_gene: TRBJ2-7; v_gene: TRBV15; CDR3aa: CATSAPTGPSTYEQYF; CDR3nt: TGTGCCACCAGCGCCCCGACAGGGCCTTCCACCTACGAGCAGTACTTC
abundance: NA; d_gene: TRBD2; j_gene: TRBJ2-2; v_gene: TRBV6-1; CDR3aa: CASSGTSGGVFANTGELFF; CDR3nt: TGTGCCAGCAGTGGGACTAGCGGGGGAGTCTTCGCGAACACCGGGGAGCTGTTTTTT
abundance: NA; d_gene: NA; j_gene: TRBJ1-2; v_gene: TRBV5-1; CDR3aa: CASSGDTGNYGYTF; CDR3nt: TGCGCCAGCAGCGGGGACACGGGGAACTATGGCTACACCTTC
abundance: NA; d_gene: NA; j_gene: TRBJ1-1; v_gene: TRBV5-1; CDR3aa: CASSLDGISLNTEAFF; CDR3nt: TGCGCCAGCAGCTTGGACGGGATATCCCTGAACACTGAAGCTTTCTTT
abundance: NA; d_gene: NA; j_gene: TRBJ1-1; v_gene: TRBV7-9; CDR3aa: CASSGWRMNTEAFF; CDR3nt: TGTGCCAGCAGCGGGTGGAGAATGAACACTGAAGCTTTCTTT
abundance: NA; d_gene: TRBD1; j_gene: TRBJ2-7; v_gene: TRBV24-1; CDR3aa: CATSDSDRDEQYF; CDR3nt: TGTGCCACCAGTGATTCTGACAGGGACGAGCAGTACTTC
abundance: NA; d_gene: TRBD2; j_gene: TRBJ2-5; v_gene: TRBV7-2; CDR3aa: CASSFQREGETQYF; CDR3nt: TGTGCCAGCAGCTTTCAGCGGGAGGGGGAGACCCAGTACTTC
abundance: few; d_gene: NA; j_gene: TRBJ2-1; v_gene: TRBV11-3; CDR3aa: CASSLDAGKNEQFF; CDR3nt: TGTGCCAGCAGCTTAGACGCCGGGAAGAATGAGCAGTTCTTC
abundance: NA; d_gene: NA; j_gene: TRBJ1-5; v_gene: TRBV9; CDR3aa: CASSVGELSNQPQHF; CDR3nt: TGTGCCAGCAGCGTAGGAGAACTTAGCAATCAGCCCCAGCATTTT
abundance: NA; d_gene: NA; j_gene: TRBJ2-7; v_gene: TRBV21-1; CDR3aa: CASEGAGGPEQYF; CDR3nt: TGTGCCAGCGAGGGGGCCGGGGGTCCCGAGCAGTACTTC
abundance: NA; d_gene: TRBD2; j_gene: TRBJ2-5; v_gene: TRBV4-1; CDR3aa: CATKTSGRTGETQYF; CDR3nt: TGCGCCACCAAGACTAGCGGGAGGACAGGAGAGACCCAGTACTTC
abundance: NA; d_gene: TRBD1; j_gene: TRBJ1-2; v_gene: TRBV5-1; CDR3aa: CASSLGDRVFYGYTF; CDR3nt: TGCGCCAGCAGCTTGGGGGACAGGGTATTTTATGGCTACACCTTC
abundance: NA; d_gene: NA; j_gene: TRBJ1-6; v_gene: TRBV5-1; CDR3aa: CASSLGTWAAGNSPLHF; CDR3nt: TGCGCCAGCAGCTTGGGAACTTGGGCGGCGGGTAATTCACCCCTCCACTTT
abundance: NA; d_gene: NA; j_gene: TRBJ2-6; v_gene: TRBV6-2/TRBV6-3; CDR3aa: CASSYSVRGTGANVLTF; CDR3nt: TGTGCCAGCAGTTATTCGGTCAGGGGTACTGGGGCCAACGTCCTGACTTTC
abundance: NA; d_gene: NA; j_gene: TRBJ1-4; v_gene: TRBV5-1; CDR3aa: CASSWGGVATNEKLFF; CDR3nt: TGCGCCAGCAGCTGGGGAGGGGTTGCAACTAATGAAAAACTGTTTTTT
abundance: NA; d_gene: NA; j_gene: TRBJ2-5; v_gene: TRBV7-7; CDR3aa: CASSLARFETQYF; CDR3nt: TGTGCTAGCAGCTTAGCCAGGTTTGAGACCCAGTACTTC
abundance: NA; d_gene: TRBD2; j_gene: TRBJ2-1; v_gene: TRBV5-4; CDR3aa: CASSPSTSGNEQFF; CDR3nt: TGTGCCAGCAGCCCCTCGACTAGCGGGAATGAGCAGTTCTTC
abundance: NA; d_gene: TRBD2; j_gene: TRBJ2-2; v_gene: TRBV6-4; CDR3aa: CASSDSTSGNTGELFF; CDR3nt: TGTGCCAGCAGTGACTCTACTAGCGGGAACACCGGGGAGCTGTTTTTT
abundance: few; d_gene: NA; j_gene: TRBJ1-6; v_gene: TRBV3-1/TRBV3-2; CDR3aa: CASGPPLHF; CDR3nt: TGTGCCAGCGGGCCACCCCTCCACTTT
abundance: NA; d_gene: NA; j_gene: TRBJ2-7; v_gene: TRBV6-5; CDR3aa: CASSSGLPPYEQYF; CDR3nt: TGTGCCAGCAGTTCCGGACTACCCCCCTACGAGCAGTACTTC
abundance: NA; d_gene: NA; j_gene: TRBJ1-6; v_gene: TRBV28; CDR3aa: CASSSAGVDNSPLHF; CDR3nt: TGTGCCAGCAGCTCGGCGGGAGTTGATAATTCACCCCTCCACTTT
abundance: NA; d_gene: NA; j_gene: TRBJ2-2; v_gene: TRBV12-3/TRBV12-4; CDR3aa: CASSSSGTGELFF; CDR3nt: TGTGCCAGCAGTTCGTCAGGGACCGGGGAGCTGTTTTTT
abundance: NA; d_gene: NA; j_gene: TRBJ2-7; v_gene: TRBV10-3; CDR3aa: CAISEDTGEQYF; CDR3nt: TGTGCCATCAGTGAAGACACGGGGGAGCAGTACTTC
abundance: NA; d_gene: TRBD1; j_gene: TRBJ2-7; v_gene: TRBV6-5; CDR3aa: CASKEGQGAYEQYF; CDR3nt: TGTGCCAGCAAGGAGGGACAGGGGGCCTACGAGCAGTACTTC
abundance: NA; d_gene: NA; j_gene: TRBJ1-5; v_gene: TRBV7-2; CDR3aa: CASSLSPRGRQPQHF; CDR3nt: TGTGCCAGCAGCTTAAGCCCACGTGGTCGGCAGCCCCAGCATTTT
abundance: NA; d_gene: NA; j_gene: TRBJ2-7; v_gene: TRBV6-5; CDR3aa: CASSYSNSRISYEQYF; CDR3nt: TGTGCCAGCAGTTACTCGAACAGTCGTATTTCCTACGAGCAGTACTTC
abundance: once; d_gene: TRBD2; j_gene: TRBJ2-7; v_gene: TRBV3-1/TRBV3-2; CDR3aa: CASSQDLAGEDEQYF; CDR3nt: TGTGCCAGCAGCCAAGATCTGGCGGGAGAGGACGAGCAGTACTTC
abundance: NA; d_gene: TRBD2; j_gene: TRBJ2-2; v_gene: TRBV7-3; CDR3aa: CASSLTPSGRAGTGELFF; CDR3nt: TGTGCCAGCAGCTTAACGCCTAGCGGGAGGGCCGGGACCGGGGAGCTGTTTTTT
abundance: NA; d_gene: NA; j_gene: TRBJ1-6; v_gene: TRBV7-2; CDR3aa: CASSLRGSSYNSPLHF; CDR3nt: TGTGCCAGCAGCTTAAGGGGGAGCTCCTATAATTCACCCCTCCACTTT
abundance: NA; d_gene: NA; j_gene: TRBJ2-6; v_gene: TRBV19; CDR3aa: CASSIQVSGANVLTF; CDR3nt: TGTGCCAGTAGTATCCAGGTCTCTGGGGCCAACGTCCTGACTTTC